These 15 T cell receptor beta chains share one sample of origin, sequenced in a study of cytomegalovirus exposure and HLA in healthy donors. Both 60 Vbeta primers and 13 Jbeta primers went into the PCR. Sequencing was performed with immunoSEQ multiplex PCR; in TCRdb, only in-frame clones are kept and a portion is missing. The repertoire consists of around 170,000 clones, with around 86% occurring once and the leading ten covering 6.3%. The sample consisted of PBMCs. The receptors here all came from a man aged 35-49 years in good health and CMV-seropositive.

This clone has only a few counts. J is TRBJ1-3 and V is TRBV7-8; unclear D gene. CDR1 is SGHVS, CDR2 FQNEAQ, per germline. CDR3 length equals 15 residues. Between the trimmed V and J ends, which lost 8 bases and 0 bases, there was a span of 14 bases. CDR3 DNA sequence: TGTGCCAGCTGCCTAGGGCAAAGCTCTGGAAACACCATATATTTT. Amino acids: CASCLGQSSGNTIYF.

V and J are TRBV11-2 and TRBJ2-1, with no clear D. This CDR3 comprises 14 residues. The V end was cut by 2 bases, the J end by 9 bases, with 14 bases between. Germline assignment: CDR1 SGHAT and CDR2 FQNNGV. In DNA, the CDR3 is TGTGCCAGCAGCTTAAATCGAGCTCGAGGTGAGCAGTTCTTC. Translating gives CASSLNRARGEQFF.

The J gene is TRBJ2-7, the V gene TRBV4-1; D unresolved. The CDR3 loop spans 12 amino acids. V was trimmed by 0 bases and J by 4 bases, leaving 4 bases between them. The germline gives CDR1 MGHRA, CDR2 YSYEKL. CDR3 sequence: CASSQDSYEQYF. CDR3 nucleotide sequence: TGCGCCAGCAGCCAAGATTCGTACGAGCAGTACTTC.

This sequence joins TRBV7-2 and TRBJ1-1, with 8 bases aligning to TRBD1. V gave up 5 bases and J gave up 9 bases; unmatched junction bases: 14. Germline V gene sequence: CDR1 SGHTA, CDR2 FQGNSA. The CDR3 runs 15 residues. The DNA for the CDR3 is TGTGCCAGCAGCCCCCCGACAGGGGAACCATCCAAAGCTTTCTTT. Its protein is CASSPPTGEPSKAFF.

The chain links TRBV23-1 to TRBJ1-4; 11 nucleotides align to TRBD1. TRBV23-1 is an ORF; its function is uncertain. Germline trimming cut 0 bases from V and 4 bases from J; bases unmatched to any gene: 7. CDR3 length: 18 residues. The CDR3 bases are TGCGCCAGCAGTCAATCGAGGGACAGGGGGACTTGTAATGAAAAACTGTTTTTT. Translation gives CASSQSRDRGTCNEKLFF.

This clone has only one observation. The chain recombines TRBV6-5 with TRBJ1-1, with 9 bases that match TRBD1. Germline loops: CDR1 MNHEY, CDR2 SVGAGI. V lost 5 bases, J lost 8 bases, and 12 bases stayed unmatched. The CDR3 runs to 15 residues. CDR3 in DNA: TGTGCCAGCAGTCGCCGGGACAGGGATTCGTCGGAAGCTTTCTTT. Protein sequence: CASSRRDRDSSEAFF.

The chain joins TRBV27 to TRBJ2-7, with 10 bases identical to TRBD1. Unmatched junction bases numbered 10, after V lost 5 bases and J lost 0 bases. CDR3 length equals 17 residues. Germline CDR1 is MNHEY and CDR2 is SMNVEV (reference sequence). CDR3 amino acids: CASSPGTGAPSSYEQYF. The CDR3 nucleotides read TGTGCCAGCAGTCCCGGGACAGGGGCGCCGAGCTCCTACGAGCAGTACTTC.

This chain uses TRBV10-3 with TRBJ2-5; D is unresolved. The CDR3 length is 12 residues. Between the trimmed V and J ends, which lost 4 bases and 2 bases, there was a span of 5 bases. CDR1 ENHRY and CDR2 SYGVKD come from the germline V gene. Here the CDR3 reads CAISGLQETQYF. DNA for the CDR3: TGTGCCATCAGTGGGCTGCAAGAGACCCAGTACTTC.

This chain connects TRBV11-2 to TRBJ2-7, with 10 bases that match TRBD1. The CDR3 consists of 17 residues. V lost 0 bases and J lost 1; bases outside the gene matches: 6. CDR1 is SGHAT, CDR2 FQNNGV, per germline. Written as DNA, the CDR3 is TGTGCCAGCAGCTTAGAAACGGGACAGGGGTTATCCTACGAGCAGTACTTC. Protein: CASSLETGQGLSYEQYF.

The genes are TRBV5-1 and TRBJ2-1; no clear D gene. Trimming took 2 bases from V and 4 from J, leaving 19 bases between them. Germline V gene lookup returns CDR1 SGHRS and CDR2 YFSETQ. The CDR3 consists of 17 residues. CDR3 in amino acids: CASSLKRPQRSYNEQFF. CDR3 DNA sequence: TGCGCCAGCAGCTTAAAGCGCCCACAACGGTCGTACAATGAGCAGTTCTTC.

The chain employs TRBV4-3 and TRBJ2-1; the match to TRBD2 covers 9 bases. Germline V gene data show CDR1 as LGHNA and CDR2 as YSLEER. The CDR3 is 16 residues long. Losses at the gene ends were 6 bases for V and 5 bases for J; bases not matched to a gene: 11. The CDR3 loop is CASSPWRGGGDNEQFF. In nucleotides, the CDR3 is TGCGCCAGCAGTCCCTGGCGGGGCGGGGGGGACAATGAGCAGTTCTTC.

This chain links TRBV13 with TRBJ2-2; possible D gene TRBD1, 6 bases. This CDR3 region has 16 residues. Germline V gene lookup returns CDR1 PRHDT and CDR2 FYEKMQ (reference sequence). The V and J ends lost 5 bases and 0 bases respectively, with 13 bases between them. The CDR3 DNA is TGTGCCAGCAGCCCCGTGGGGGCGTCGAACACCGGGGAGCTGTTTTTT. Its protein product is CASSPVGASNTGELFF. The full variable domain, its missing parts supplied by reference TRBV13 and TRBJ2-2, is AAGVIQSPRHLIKEKRETATLKCYPIPRHDTVYWYQQGPGQDPQFLISFYEKMQSDKGSIPDRFSAQQFSDYHSELNMSSLELGDSALYFCASSPVGASNTGELFFGEGSRLTVL.

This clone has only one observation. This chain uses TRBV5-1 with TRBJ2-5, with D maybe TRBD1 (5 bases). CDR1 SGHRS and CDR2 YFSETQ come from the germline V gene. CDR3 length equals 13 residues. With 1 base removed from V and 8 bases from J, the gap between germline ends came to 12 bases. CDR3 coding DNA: TGCGCCAGCAGCTTGACAAGGGGCCTCACCCAGTACTTC. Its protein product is CASSLTRGLTQYF.

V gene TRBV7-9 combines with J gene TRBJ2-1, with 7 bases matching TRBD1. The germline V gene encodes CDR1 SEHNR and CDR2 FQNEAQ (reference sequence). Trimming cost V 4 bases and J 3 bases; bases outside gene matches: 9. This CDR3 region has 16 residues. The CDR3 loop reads CASSSITGQHYNEQFF. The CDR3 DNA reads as TGTGCCAGCAGCTCAATTACGGGACAGCACTACAATGAGCAGTTCTTC.

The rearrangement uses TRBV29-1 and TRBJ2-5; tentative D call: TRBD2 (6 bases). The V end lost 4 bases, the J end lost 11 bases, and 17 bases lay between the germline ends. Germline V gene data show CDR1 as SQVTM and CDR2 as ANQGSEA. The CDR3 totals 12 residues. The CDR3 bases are TGCAGCGTTGCACAGGCGTCCCGGGAGCAGTACTTC. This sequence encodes CSVAQASREQYF.